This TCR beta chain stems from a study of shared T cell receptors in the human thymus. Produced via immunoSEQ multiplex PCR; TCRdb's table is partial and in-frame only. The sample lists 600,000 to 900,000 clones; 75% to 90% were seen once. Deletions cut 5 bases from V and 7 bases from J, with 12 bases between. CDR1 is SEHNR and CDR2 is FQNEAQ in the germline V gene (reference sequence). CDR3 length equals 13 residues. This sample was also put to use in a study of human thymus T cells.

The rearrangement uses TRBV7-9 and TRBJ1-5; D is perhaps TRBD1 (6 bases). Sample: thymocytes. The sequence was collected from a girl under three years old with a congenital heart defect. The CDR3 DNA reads TGTGCCAGCAGCACACAGGGTGGGCAGCCCCAGCATTTT. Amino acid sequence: CASSTQGGQPQHF.